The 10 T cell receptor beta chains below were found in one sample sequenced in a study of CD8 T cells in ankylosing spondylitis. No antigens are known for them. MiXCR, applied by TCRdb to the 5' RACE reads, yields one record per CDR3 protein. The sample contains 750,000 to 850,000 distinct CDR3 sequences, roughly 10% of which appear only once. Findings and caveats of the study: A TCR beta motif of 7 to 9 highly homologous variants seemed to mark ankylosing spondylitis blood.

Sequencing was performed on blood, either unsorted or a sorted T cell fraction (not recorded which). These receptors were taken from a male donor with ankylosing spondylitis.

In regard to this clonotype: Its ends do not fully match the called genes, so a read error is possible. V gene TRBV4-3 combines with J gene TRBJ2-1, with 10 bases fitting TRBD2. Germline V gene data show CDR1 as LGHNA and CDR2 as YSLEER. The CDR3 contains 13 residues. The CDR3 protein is CASSQDPSGLATF. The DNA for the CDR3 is TGCGCCAGCAGCCAAGATCCGTCGGGACTAGCGACCTTC.

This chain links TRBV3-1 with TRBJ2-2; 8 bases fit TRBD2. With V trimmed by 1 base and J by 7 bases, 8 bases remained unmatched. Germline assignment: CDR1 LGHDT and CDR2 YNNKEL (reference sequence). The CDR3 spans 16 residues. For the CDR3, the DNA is TGTGCCAGCAGCCAAGTCGGGGGGGCTTCGAGCGGGGAGCTGTTTTTT. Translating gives CASSQVGGASSGELFF.

CDR3 nucleotides: TGCAGTGCTAAGGGGGGGCCTGTAAACGAGCAGTACTTC. Its translation is CSAKGGPVNEQYF. J is TRBJ2-7 and V is TRBV20-1; perhaps TRBD2 as D (7 bases). This CDR3 comprises 13 residues. Germline V gene sequence: CDR1 DFQATT, CDR2 SNEGSKA (reference sequence). Trimming shortened V by 4 bases and J by 5 bases, and 15 bases separated the two germline ends.

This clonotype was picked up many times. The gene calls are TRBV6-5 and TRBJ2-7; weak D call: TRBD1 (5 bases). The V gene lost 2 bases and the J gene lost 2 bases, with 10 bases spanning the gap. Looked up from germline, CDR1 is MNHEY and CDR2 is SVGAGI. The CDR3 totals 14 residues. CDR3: CASSYGQGTYEQYF. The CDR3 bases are TGTGCCAGCAGTTACGGCCAGGGTACCTACGAGCAGTACTTC.

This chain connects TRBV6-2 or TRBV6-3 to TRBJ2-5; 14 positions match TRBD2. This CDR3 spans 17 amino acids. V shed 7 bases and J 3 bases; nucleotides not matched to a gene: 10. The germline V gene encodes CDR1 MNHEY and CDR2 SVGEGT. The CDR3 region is CASNPGMGLAGEETQYF. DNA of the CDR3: TGTGCCAGCAACCCAGGAATGGGACTAGCGGGGGAAGAGACCCAGTACTTC.

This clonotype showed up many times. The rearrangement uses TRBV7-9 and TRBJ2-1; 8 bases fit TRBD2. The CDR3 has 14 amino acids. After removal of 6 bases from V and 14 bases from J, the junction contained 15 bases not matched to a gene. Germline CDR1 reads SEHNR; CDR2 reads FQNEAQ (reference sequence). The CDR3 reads CASSLTGLAGLEFF. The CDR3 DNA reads TGTGCCAGCAGTCTCACGGGCCTAGCGGGCCTAGAGTTCTTC.

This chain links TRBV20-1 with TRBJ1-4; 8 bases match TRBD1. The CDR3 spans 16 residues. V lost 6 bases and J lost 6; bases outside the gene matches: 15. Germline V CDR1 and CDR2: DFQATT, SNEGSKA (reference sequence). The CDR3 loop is CSATPFLQGADEKLFF. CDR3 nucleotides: TGCAGTGCCACACCTTTTCTCCAGGGGGCGGATGAAAAACTGTTTTTT.

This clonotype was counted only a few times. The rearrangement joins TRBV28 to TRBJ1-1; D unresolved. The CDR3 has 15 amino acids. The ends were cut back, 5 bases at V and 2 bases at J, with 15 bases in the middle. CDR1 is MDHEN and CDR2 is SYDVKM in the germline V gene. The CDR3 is CASSPPDLGNTEAFF. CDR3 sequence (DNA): TGTGCCAGCAGTCCACCCGATCTAGGTAACACTGAAGCTTTCTTT. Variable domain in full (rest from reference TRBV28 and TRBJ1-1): DVKVTQSSRYLVKRTGEKVFLECVQDMDHENMFWYRQDPGLGLRLIYFSYDVKMKEKGDIPEGYSVSREKKERFSLILESASTNQTSMYLCASSPPDLGNTEAFFGQGTRLTVV.

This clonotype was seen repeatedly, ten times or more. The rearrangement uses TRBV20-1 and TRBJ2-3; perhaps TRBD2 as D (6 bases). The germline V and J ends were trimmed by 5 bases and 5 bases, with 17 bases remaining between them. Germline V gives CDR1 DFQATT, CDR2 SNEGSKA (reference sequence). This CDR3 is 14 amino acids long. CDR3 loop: CSAPMGGVIDTQYF. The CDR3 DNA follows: TGCAGTGCTCCTATGGGGGGAGTGATAGATACGCAGTATTTT.

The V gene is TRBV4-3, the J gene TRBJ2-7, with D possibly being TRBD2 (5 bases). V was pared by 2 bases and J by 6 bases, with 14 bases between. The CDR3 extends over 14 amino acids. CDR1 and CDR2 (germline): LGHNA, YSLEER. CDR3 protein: CASSQSPFGGEQYF. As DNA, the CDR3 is TGCGCCAGCAGCCAATCGCCATTTGGAGGCGAGCAGTACTTC.